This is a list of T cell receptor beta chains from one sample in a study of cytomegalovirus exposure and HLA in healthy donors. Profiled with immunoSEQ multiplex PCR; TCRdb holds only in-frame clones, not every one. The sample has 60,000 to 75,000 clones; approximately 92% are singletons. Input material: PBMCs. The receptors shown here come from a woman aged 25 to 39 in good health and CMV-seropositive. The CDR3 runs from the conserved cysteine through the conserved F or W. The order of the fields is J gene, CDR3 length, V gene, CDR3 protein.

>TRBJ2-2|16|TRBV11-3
CASRSTSGSLVGELFF
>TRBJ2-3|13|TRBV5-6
CASSFRGPDTQYF
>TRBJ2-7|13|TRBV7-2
CASSLAGVGEQYF
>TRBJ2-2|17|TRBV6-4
CASSDFTGQGNTGELFF
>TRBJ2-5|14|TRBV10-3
CAIRRGLGGETQYF
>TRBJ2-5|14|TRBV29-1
CSVRLAGVYETQYF
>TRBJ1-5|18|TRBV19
CASSKRLIGRNSNQPQHF
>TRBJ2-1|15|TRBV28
CASSPLAGGKGEQFF
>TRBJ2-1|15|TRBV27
CASSRHSASYNEQFF
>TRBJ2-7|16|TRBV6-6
CASSRLRTSGRVEQYF
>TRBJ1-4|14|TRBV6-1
CASSAGQGEKKLFF
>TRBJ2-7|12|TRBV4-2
CASSQNRGEQYF
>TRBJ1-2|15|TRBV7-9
CASSPSTGANYGYTF
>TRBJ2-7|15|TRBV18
CASSPGRGGRYEQYF
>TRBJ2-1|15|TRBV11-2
CASSLGGGSYNEQFF
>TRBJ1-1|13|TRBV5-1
CASSLNRNTEAFF
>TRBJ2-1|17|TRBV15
CATSTPGLASSYNEQFF
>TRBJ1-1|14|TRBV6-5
CASSWDRKNTEAFF
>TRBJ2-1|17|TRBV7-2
CASSPTGTKRLYNEQFF
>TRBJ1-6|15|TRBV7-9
CASSFRDSYNSPLHF
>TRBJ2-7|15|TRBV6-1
CASSLGTGFSYEQYF
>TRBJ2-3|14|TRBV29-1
CSAGLAGSTDTQYF
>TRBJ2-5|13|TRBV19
CASSSMGPETQYF
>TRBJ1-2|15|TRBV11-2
CASSLDPGAGYGYTF
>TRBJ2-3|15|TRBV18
CASSPASGRADTQYF
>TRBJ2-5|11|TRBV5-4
CASSLQETQYF
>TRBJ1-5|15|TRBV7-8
CASSLGWGVRQPQHF
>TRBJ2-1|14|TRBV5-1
CASRNSGGDQEQFF
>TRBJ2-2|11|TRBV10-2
CASTPSGELFF
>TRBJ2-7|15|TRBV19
CASSPTGTSGYEQYF
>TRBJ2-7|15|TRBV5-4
CASSLGATSEYEQYF
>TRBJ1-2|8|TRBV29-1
CSVGQYTF
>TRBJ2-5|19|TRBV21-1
CASSKVRLIGTSGRGRQYF
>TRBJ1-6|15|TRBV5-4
CASSSSGTGDSPLHF
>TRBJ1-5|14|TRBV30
CAWSQGQLHQPQHF
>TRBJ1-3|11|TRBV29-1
CSGGGGNTIYF
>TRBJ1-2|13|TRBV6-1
CASTKDSNYGYTF
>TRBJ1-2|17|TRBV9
CASSVPGDDRGDYGYTF
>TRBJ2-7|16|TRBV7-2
CASRPPPWLAGHEQYF
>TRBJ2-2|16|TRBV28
CASSSPGRANTGELFF
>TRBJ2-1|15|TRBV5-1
CASSFGTSAYNEQFF
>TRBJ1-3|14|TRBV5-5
CASRRDFSGNTIYF
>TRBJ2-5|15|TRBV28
CASSKAGDPSETQYF
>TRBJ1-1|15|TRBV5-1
CASSPSGATNTEAFF
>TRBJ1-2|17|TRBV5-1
CASSFWGGQSAGFGYTF